The clone carrying this T cell receptor (beta chain) was recorded at least ten times. Its matching antigen is unknown. Amplification of ligated cDNA took four PCR rounds with SP2 and nested alpha and beta constant primers. For blood and skin samples, reverse transcription used TCR alpha and beta constant primers. TCRdb used MiXCR to reprocess the UMI-ligation and nested PCR reads, holding one entry per CDR3 protein. The data show around 14,000 distinct CDR3 sequences, roughly 5.2% seen once. Treatment specified: skin biopsy from PPD injection site in Mantoux-positive individual. TCR cDNA received a 3' ligated oligonucleotide that carried a UMI. Individuals with a positive Mantoux test gave biopsies from PPD-injected skin. This specimen belongs to a study of naive and memory T cell subsets. Study observations and caveats: More TCRs at tuberculin sites were read as hypersensitivity T cell infiltration.

Germline CDR1 reads SGHTA; CDR2 reads FQGNSA. The CDR3 is 14 amino acids. Trimming cost V 1 base and J 7 bases, with 8 bases left between them. The chain combines TRBV7-2 with TRBJ1-6; tentative D call: TRBD1 (6 bases). The receptor was derived from an adult in good health. The sample was skin, taken from a tuberculin skin test site. The CDR3 nucleotides are TGTGCCAGCAGCTTAGGGGGGGGCAATTCACCCCTCCACTTT. This gives the protein CASSLGGGNSPLHF.